This T cell receptor beta chain was identified during a study of shared clonotypes between healthy human individuals. Looking at the study overall: Researchers assigned three CD4 naive, three CD4 memory, two CD8 naive and one CD8 memory plate to each donor.

Sorted-subset replicate PCR reactions were performed with approximately 200 ng DNA, corresponding to tens of thousands of T cell genomes. Sequencing was performed with immunoSEQ multiplex PCR; in TCRdb, only in-frame clones are kept and a portion is missing. The sample has around 700,000 clones, roughly nine tenths seen once. CD8 cells classed as naive were CD45RO-negative and positively selected for CCR7, excluding terminally differentiated effector memory CD45RA+ cells. As for this clone: Its antigen remains unknown.

General study findings and limits: Lower generation probabilities were found for non-shared clonotypes than for those shared by all four donors.

CDR1 is SGHAT, CDR2 FQDESV, per germline (reference sequence). The CDR3 runs 18 residues. Trimming took 3 bases from V and 4 from J, leaving 24 bases between them. The sequence derives from a man aged 30-40 years in good health. This chain links TRBV11-1 with TRBJ1-2; D unclear. The sequenced sample consisted of naive CD8+ T cells sorted from blood. CDR3 in DNA: TGTGCCAGCAGCTTTCTGGCTAGGAGCAGCCAATTCTCCTATGGCTACACCTTC. Translated, it gives CASSFLARSSQFSYGYTF.